Below are 7 T cell receptor beta chains sequenced from a single sample in a study of blood T cell repertoires in COVID-19. Generated by immunoSEQ multiplex PCR, the TCRdb table keeps only in-frame clones and is missing some. The table records about 100,000 clones, roughly 70% of them present only once. Sequenced: peripheral blood. These receptors came from a woman between 40 and 50 years old with acute or convalescent COVID-19.

The CDR3 bases are TGTGCCAGCAGCCCGAGGACAGGTACAAATGAAAAACTGTTTTTT. This translates into CASSPRTGTNEKLFF. The rearrangement links TRBV7-2 to TRBJ1-4, with 7 bases lining up with TRBD1. Trimming at V came to 5 bases and at J to 5 bases, leaving 8 bases not matched to a gene. Germline values: CDR1 SGHTA, CDR2 FQGNSA. The CDR3 has 15 residues. Looking up the rest from reference TRBV7-2 and TRBJ1-4 gives the full variable domain: GAGVSQSPSNKVTEKGKDVELRCDPISGHTALYWYRQSLGQGLEFLIYFQGNSAPDKSGLPSDRFSAERTGGSVSTLTIQRTQQEDSAVYLCASSPRTGTNEKLFFGSGTQLSVL.

V usage is TRBV7-2 and J usage is TRBJ1-2; no definite D call. In germline, CDR1 is SGHTA, CDR2 FQGNSA. V was trimmed by 2 bases and J by 1 base, leaving 8 bases between them. This CDR3 has 14 amino acids. CDR3 sequence: CASSLLIDNYGYTF. The CDR3 DNA is TGTGCCAGCAGCTTACTGATAGATAACTATGGCTACACCTTC.

This clone has at least ten counts. The V gene is TRBV2, the J gene TRBJ2-7; D gene uncertain. Germline V gene lookup returns CDR1 SNHLY and CDR2 FYNNEI. The CDR3 is 11 residues long. V lost 8 bases to trimming and J lost 3 bases, with 8 bases between them. The CDR3 region has the DNA TGTGCCAGCGGGCAAGTCTACGAGCAGTACTTC. This codes for CASGQVYEQYF. Together with reference TRBV2 and TRBJ2-7, the CDR3 gives the full variable domain: EPEVTQTPSHQVTQMGQEVILRCVPISNHLYFYWYRQILGQKVEFLVSFYNNEISEKSEIFDDQFSVERPDGSNFTLKIRSTKLEDSAMYFCASGQVYEQYFGPGTRLTVT.

The chain carries TRBV29-1 and TRBJ2-1, with D possibly TRBD1 on 5 matching bases. V lost 4 bases and J 5 bases, leaving 12 bases between the germline ends. This CDR3 contains 13 residues. Per germline, CDR1 SQVTM and CDR2 ANQGSEA. The CDR3 coding sequence is TGCAGCGTTGGTGGTCAGGGAAACAATGAGCAGTTCTTC. Translating it yields CSVGGQGNNEQFF.

The J gene is TRBJ2-1, the V gene TRBV7-3, with 8 positions matching TRBD2. Germline V gene lookup returns CDR1 SGHTA and CDR2 FQGTGA. This CDR3 is 16 amino acids long. J was trimmed by 0 bases and V by 5 bases; bases with no gene match: 6. The chain's CDR3 is CASSLVAGSSYNEQFF. The CDR3 DNA reads TGTGCCAGCAGCCTCGTAGCGGGGTCCTCCTACAATGAGCAGTTCTTC.

The chain carries TRBV6-1 and TRBJ1-5; D unclear. CDR3 length: 15 residues. V lost 2 bases, J lost 7 bases, and 15 bases lay in between. Germline lookup yields CDR1 MNHNS and CDR2 SASEGT. This chain's CDR3 is CASSEFAAGGQPQHF. The DNA of the CDR3 is TGTGCCAGCAGTGAATTTGCGGCGGGTGGCCAGCCCCAGCATTTT.

This clone was observed a few times. The chain employs TRBV5-4 and TRBJ2-3, with unresolved D. The germline CDR1 and CDR2 sequences are SGHNT and YYREEE (reference sequence). Trimming took 0 bases from V and 2 from J, leaving 4 bases between them. The length of the CDR3 is 13 residues. For the CDR3, the DNA is TGTGCCAGCAGCTTGGTCCTCACAGATACGCAGTATTTT. Its translation: CASSLVLTDTQYF.